The entry that follows covers one TCR beta chain sequence. The data are from a study of blood T cell repertoires in COVID-19. At the level of the study: Sites in the United States, Italy and Spain provided acute and convalescent COVID-19 samples. Sources were T cells, B-cell-depleted T cells, or PBMCs; the material itself was cDNA or gDNA.

Germline V gene data show CDR1 as MNHEY and CDR2 as SVGEGT. The CDR3 is made up of 12 amino acids. V was pared by 6 bases and J by 5 bases, with 8 bases between. How the authors handled the data: Scientists estimated how many nucleated cells there were by amplifying reference gene primers. Sequenced by immunoSEQ multiplex PCR; TCRdb stores in-frame clones only, minus some. Clone size and the V and J calls come from that table; the DNA yielded D and trimming. Found here are under 200,000 clones, around 87% of them singletons; the top ten hold approximately 2.7%. What was sequenced was peripheral blood. This TCR was sampled from a man in his forties with active or convalescent COVID-19. This chain connects TRBV6-2 or TRBV6-3 to TRBJ1-5; possible D gene TRBD1, 5 bases. Here the CDR3 DNA reads TGTGCCAGCAGCCGGGGGGATCAGCCCCAGCATTTT. As protein: CASSRGDQPQHF.